This is a list of T cell receptor beta chains from one sample in a study of blood T cell repertoires in COVID-19. The data were produced by immunoSEQ multiplex PCR, yet TCRdb's version contains in-frame clones alone and is incomplete. Seen here are 65,000 to 80,000 clones, about 90% observed once, and the top ten hold more than 7.5%. The sequencing input was peripheral blood. Every receptor here comes from a man aged 50-60 years with active COVID-19. Each CDR3 is given with its conserved first and last residue. Each record gives: D gene, V gene, J gene, clone size, CDR3 protein, CDR3 DNA. The D gene is left open where the match is weak. The size field is filled for only some rows; it gives once, few, many or a size class.

D gene: TRBD1
V gene: TRBV5-1
J gene: TRBJ2-1
clone size: -
CDR3 protein: CASSLGQGGNEQFF
CDR3 DNA: TGCGCCAGCAGCCTGGGACAGGGGGGCAATGAGCAGTTCTTC

D gene: -
V gene: TRBV7-2
J gene: TRBJ2-2
clone size: once
CDR3 protein: CASSFTRADTGELFF
CDR3 DNA: TGTGCCAGCAGCTTTACTCGCGCGGACACCGGGGAGCTGTTTTTT

D gene: -
V gene: TRBV28
J gene: TRBJ1-6
clone size: -
CDR3 protein: CASSPLLGESSYNSPLHF
CDR3 DNA: TGTGCCAGCAGTCCACTCCTTGGGGAGAGCTCCTATAATTCACCCCTCCACTTT

D gene: -
V gene: TRBV5-1
J gene: TRBJ2-5
clone size: -
CDR3 protein: CASSPDRQETQYF
CDR3 DNA: TGCGCCAGCAGCCCCGACAGGCAAGAGACCCAGTACTTC

D gene: -
V gene: TRBV20-1
J gene: TRBJ1-1
clone size: -
CDR3 protein: CSAREPAEAFF
CDR3 DNA: TGCAGTGCTAGAGAGCCAGCTGAAGCTTTCTTT

D gene: TRBD1
V gene: TRBV7-8
J gene: TRBJ1-4
clone size: -
CDR3 protein: CASSFNRGNEKLFF
CDR3 DNA: TGTGCCAGCAGCTTTAACAGGGGTAATGAAAAACTGTTTTTT

D gene: TRBD2
V gene: TRBV28
J gene: TRBJ2-3
clone size: -
CDR3 protein: CASSLWGSGGDTQYF
CDR3 DNA: TGTGCCAGCAGTTTATGGGGAAGCGGGGGTGATACGCAGTATTTT

D gene: -
V gene: TRBV6-5
J gene: TRBJ1-4
clone size: -
CDR3 protein: CASSFSDWVGEKLFF
CDR3 DNA: TGTGCCAGCAGTTTCTCGGACTGGGTTGGGGAAAAACTGTTTTTT

D gene: TRBD2
V gene: TRBV18
J gene: TRBJ2-1
clone size: -
CDR3 protein: CASSPNSREGLYEQFF
CDR3 DNA: TGTGCCAGCTCACCTAATTCGCGGGAGGGCCTCTATGAGCAGTTCTTC

D gene: TRBD1
V gene: TRBV28
J gene: TRBJ1-1
clone size: -
CDR3 protein: CASSSSGGMNTEAFF
CDR3 DNA: TGTGCCAGCAGCTCCTCAGGGGGCATGAACACTGAAGCTTTCTTT

D gene: TRBD1
V gene: TRBV19
J gene: TRBJ2-1
clone size: -
CDR3 protein: CASSIVIEGGPYNEQFF
CDR3 DNA: TGTGCCAGTAGTATAGTCATCGAAGGGGGCCCCTACAATGAGCAGTTCTTC

D gene: -
V gene: TRBV7-9
J gene: TRBJ2-3
clone size: -
CDR3 protein: CASSLEGAVGYF
CDR3 DNA: TGTGCCAGCAGCTTAGAGGGAGCTGTCGGGTATTTT

D gene: -
V gene: TRBV15
J gene: TRBJ2-1
clone size: -
CDR3 protein: CATSKITGEQFF
CDR3 DNA: TGTGCCACCAGCAAGATCACCGGGGAGCAGTTCTTC

D gene: TRBD2
V gene: TRBV2
J gene: TRBJ2-7
clone size: few
CDR3 protein: CASSYSGRALVGEQYF
CDR3 DNA: TGTGCCAGCAGTTATAGCGGGAGGGCCTTGGTTGGCGAGCAGTACTTC

D gene: TRBD2
V gene: TRBV7-9
J gene: TRBJ2-1
clone size: -
CDR3 protein: CASSLGLAEVNEQFF
CDR3 DNA: TGTGCCAGCAGCTTAGGACTAGCAGAGGTAAATGAGCAGTTCTTC

D gene: -
V gene: TRBV7-6
J gene: TRBJ2-2
clone size: -
CDR3 protein: CASSLEDNPNTGELFF
CDR3 DNA: TGTGCCAGCAGCTTAGAGGACAATCCGAACACCGGGGAGCTGTTTTTT

D gene: TRBD1
V gene: TRBV7-2
J gene: TRBJ1-2
clone size: -
CDR3 protein: CASSPRQGRLSGSGGYTF
CDR3 DNA: TGTGCCAGCAGCCCAAGACAGGGCCGACTATCGGGATCCGGTGGCTACACCTTC

D gene: TRBD1
V gene: TRBV2
J gene: TRBJ1-1
clone size: -
CDR3 protein: CASTRGQGRTEAFF
CDR3 DNA: TGTGCCAGCACCAGGGGACAGGGCAGAACTGAAGCTTTCTTT

D gene: -
V gene: TRBV24-1
J gene: TRBJ2-1
clone size: -
CDR3 protein: CATRQGRYNEQFF
CDR3 DNA: TGTGCCACCAGACAGGGCCGATACAATGAGCAGTTCTTC

D gene: TRBD2
V gene: TRBV3-1/TRBV3-2
J gene: TRBJ2-7
clone size: -
CDR3 protein: CASSQDLGGGAREQYF
CDR3 DNA: TGTGCCAGCAGCCAAGACCTCGGCGGGGGGGCCAGGGAGCAGTACTTC

D gene: -
V gene: TRBV27
J gene: TRBJ1-4
clone size: -
CDR3 protein: CASSWASGANEKLFF
CDR3 DNA: TGTGCCAGCAGTTGGGCTAGCGGGGCTAATGAAAAACTGTTTTTT

D gene: -
V gene: TRBV28
J gene: TRBJ1-5
clone size: -
CDR3 protein: CASSLAVRQPQHF
CDR3 DNA: TGTGCCAGCAGTTTGGCGGTGAGACAGCCCCAGCATTTT

D gene: -
V gene: TRBV7-8
J gene: TRBJ1-5
clone size: -
CDR3 protein: CASSLEAGFVSNQPQHF
CDR3 DNA: TGTGCCAGCAGCTTAGAGGCAGGGTTTGTGAGCAATCAGCCCCAGCATTTT

D gene: -
V gene: TRBV6-2/TRBV6-3
J gene: TRBJ2-2
clone size: -
CDR3 protein: CASSSNTGELFF
CDR3 DNA: TGTGCCAGCAGTTCTAACACCGGGGAGCTGTTTTTT

D gene: -
V gene: TRBV19
J gene: TRBJ2-7
clone size: -
CDR3 protein: CASSINGGAEQYF
CDR3 DNA: TGTGCCAGTAGTATAAATGGCGGTGCGGAGCAGTACTTC

D gene: TRBD2
V gene: TRBV9
J gene: TRBJ2-2
clone size: -
CDR3 protein: CASSVEELAVTGELFF
CDR3 DNA: TGTGCCAGCAGCGTAGAGGAGCTAGCGGTAACCGGGGAGCTGTTTTTT

D gene: TRBD1
V gene: TRBV28
J gene: TRBJ2-7
clone size: -
CDR3 protein: CASGDRGYEQYF
CDR3 DNA: TGTGCCAGCGGCGACAGGGGCTACGAGCAGTACTTC

D gene: -
V gene: TRBV6-5
J gene: TRBJ2-7
clone size: -
CDR3 protein: CASSYIEAGATYEQYF
CDR3 DNA: TGTGCCAGCAGTTATATAGAGGCGGGGGCTACCTACGAGCAGTACTTC

D gene: TRBD2
V gene: TRBV7-3
J gene: TRBJ2-3
clone size: -
CDR3 protein: CARQKTSGTDTQYF
CDR3 DNA: TGTGCCAGACAGAAGACTAGCGGCACAGATACGCAGTATTTT

D gene: -
V gene: TRBV2
J gene: TRBJ1-6
clone size: -
CDR3 protein: CASSRLGAYSPLHF
CDR3 DNA: TGTGCCAGCAGTAGATTGGGGGCATATTCACCCCTCCACTTT

D gene: TRBD1
V gene: TRBV7-3
J gene: TRBJ2-3
clone size: -
CDR3 protein: CASSLRGTGGTDTQYF
CDR3 DNA: TGTGCCAGCAGCTTAAGGGGGACAGGAGGCACAGATACGCAGTATTTT

D gene: -
V gene: TRBV6-2/TRBV6-3
J gene: TRBJ1-3
clone size: -
CDR3 protein: CASSATGSNTIYF
CDR3 DNA: TGTGCCAGCAGCGCCACAGGGAGTAACACCATATATTTT

D gene: TRBD1
V gene: TRBV5-4
J gene: TRBJ1-2
clone size: -
CDR3 protein: CASRLDRSSNYGYTF
CDR3 DNA: TGTGCCAGCAGATTGGACAGGAGCTCTAACTATGGCTACACCTTC

D gene: TRBD2
V gene: TRBV13
J gene: TRBJ2-2
clone size: -
CDR3 protein: CASRERGGTANTGELFF
CDR3 DNA: TGTGCCAGCAGGGAGCGGGGGGGGACCGCGAACACCGGGGAGCTGTTTTTT

D gene: TRBD2
V gene: TRBV4-2
J gene: TRBJ2-3
clone size: -
CDR3 protein: CASSQYSARGSTDTQYF
CDR3 DNA: TGTGCCAGCAGCCAATACAGTGCGCGGGGGAGCACAGATACGCAGTATTTT

D gene: TRBD2
V gene: TRBV3-1/TRBV3-2
J gene: TRBJ2-1
clone size: -
CDR3 protein: CASSQDRTSGSSYNEQFF
CDR3 DNA: TGTGCCAGCAGCCAAGACCGGACTAGCGGGAGCTCCTACAATGAGCAGTTCTTC

D gene: TRBD1
V gene: TRBV18
J gene: TRBJ1-1
clone size: -
CDR3 protein: CASSQKTGMNTEAFF
CDR3 DNA: TGTGCCAGCTCACAGAAGACAGGGATGAACACTGAAGCTTTCTTT

D gene: -
V gene: TRBV19
J gene: TRBJ1-6
clone size: -
CDR3 protein: CASSFSPAGNSPLHF
CDR3 DNA: TGTGCCAGTAGTTTCTCCCCGGCGGGAAATTCACCCCTCCACTTT

D gene: -
V gene: TRBV19
J gene: TRBJ2-6
clone size: once
CDR3 protein: CASSSGQPSGANVLTF
CDR3 DNA: TGTGCCAGTAGCTCCGGACAGCCCTCTGGGGCCAACGTCCTGACTTTC

D gene: -
V gene: TRBV4-3
J gene: TRBJ1-4
clone size: -
CDR3 protein: CASSQGTEFSTNEKLFF
CDR3 DNA: TGCGCCAGCAGCCAAGGTACAGAGTTTTCAACTAATGAAAAACTGTTTTTT

D gene: -
V gene: TRBV29-1
J gene: TRBJ1-4
clone size: -
CDR3 protein: CSARQVWNEKLFF
CDR3 DNA: TGCAGCGCGCGACAGGTTTGGAATGAAAAACTGTTTTTT

D gene: TRBD1
V gene: TRBV7-9
J gene: TRBJ2-3
clone size: -
CDR3 protein: CASSQIGTGEKDTQYF
CDR3 DNA: TGTGCCAGCAGCCAGATCGGGACAGGGGAGAAGGATACGCAGTATTTT

D gene: -
V gene: TRBV11-2
J gene: TRBJ1-5
clone size: -
CDR3 protein: CASSPWSRGAEGNQPQHF
CDR3 DNA: TGTGCCAGCAGCCCTTGGAGCAGGGGCGCCGAGGGCAATCAGCCCCAGCATTTT

D gene: TRBD1
V gene: TRBV9
J gene: TRBJ2-2
clone size: -
CDR3 protein: CASSVGDRANTGELFF
CDR3 DNA: TGTGCCAGCAGCGTAGGAGACAGGGCGAACACCGGGGAGCTGTTTTTT

D gene: -
V gene: TRBV5-5
J gene: TRBJ2-1
clone size: -
CDR3 protein: CASSPTPFRGQFF
CDR3 DNA: TGTGCCAGCAGCCCAACCCCCTTTAGAGGGCAGTTCTTC

D gene: TRBD1
V gene: TRBV2
J gene: TRBJ1-5
clone size: -
CDR3 protein: CASNADRGGNQPQHF
CDR3 DNA: TGTGCCAGCAACGCCGACAGGGGTGGCAATCAGCCCCAGCATTTT

D gene: -
V gene: TRBV18
J gene: TRBJ2-1
clone size: -
CDR3 protein: CASSPPLATEPSPYNEQFF
CDR3 DNA: TGTGCCAGCTCACCACCGCTAGCGACAGAGCCCTCGCCCTACAATGAGCAGTTCTTC

D gene: -
V gene: TRBV4-2
J gene: TRBJ2-7
clone size: -
CDR3 protein: CASSQLGGQSYEQYF
CDR3 DNA: TGTGCCAGCAGCCAGCTCGGGGGGCAGTCCTACGAGCAGTACTTC

D gene: -
V gene: TRBV5-6
J gene: TRBJ1-1
clone size: once
CDR3 protein: CASRRGKRSNTEAFF
CDR3 DNA: TGTGCCAGCAGACGAGGTAAAAGGTCGAACACTGAAGCTTTCTTT

D gene: -
V gene: TRBV5-1
J gene: TRBJ2-5
clone size: -
CDR3 protein: CASSRQDRQETQYF
CDR3 DNA: TGCGCCAGCTCTAGACAGGACAGACAAGAGACCCAGTACTTC

D gene: -
V gene: TRBV12-3/TRBV12-4
J gene: TRBJ2-1
clone size: -
CDR3 protein: CASSLGGGGEQFF
CDR3 DNA: TGTGCCAGCAGTTTAGGGGGAGGAGGTGAGCAGTTCTTC

D gene: TRBD1
V gene: TRBV5-5
J gene: TRBJ1-1
clone size: -
CDR3 protein: CASSFLGQGRTEAFF
CDR3 DNA: TGTGCCAGCAGCTTTTTAGGACAGGGGAGAACTGAAGCTTTCTTT

D gene: TRBD1
V gene: TRBV19
J gene: TRBJ1-5
clone size: -
CDR3 protein: CASSISTGERNQPQHF
CDR3 DNA: TGTGCCAGTAGTATCTCGACAGGGGAGAGAAATCAGCCCCAGCATTTT

D gene: -
V gene: TRBV27
J gene: TRBJ1-1
clone size: few
CDR3 protein: CASSLSLYPRGSTEAFF
CDR3 DNA: TGTGCCAGCAGTTTATCCCTATATCCTCGAGGCAGCACTGAAGCTTTCTTT

D gene: TRBD1
V gene: TRBV6-4
J gene: TRBJ2-2
clone size: -
CDR3 protein: CASSLQGVTGELFF
CDR3 DNA: TGTGCCAGCAGCCTACAGGGGGTTACCGGGGAGCTGTTTTTT

D gene: TRBD2
V gene: TRBV19
J gene: TRBJ2-1
clone size: -
CDR3 protein: CASSIVFRGTSGRYNEQFF
CDR3 DNA: TGTGCCAGTAGTATAGTATTTCGAGGGACTAGCGGGAGATATAATGAGCAGTTCTTC

D gene: TRBD1
V gene: TRBV11-3
J gene: TRBJ2-3
clone size: -
CDR3 protein: CASSLAWPSGTGQNTDTQYF
CDR3 DNA: TGTGCCAGCAGCTTAGCCTGGCCGAGTGGGACAGGGCAGAACACAGATACGCAGTATTTT

D gene: TRBD1
V gene: TRBV7-9
J gene: TRBJ1-3
clone size: -
CDR3 protein: CASSPRQGAVRNTIYF
CDR3 DNA: TGTGCCAGCAGCCCCCGACAGGGGGCGGTTAGAAACACCATATATTTT

D gene: TRBD1
V gene: TRBV7-3
J gene: TRBJ1-2
clone size: -
CDR3 protein: CASSRDRGKYGYTF
CDR3 DNA: TGTGCCAGCAGCAGAGACAGGGGAAAGTATGGCTACACCTTC